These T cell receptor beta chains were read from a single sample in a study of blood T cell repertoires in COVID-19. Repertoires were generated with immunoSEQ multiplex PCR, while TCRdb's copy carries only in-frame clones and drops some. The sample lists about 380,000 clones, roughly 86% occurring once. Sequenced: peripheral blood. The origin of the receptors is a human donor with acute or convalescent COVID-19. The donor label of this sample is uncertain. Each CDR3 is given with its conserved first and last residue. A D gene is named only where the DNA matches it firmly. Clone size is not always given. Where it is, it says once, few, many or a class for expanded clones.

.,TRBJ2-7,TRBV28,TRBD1,CASTQGGQGISYEQYF,TGTGCCAGCACCCAGGGGGGACAGGGGATTAGCTACGAGCAGTACTTC
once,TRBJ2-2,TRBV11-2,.,CASSLEQGWELFF,TGTGCCAGCAGCTTAGAACAGGGCTGGGAGCTGTTTTTT
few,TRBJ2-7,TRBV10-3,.,CAISVTVGSEQYF,TGTGCCATCAGTGTGACAGTAGGATCCGAGCAGTACTTC
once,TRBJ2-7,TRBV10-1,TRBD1,CASSESGQGFEQYF,TGCGCCAGCAGTGAATCGGGACAGGGTTTCGAGCAGTACTTC
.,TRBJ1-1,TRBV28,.,CASSSKSRTEAFF,TGTGCCAGCAGTTCTAAATCCCGCACTGAAGCTTTCTTT
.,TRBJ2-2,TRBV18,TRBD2,CASSPQRGAWELFF,TGTGCCAGCTCACCACAGCGGGGCGCCTGGGAGCTGTTTTTT
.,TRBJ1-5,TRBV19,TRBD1,CASSPRGRGMQPQHF,TGTGCCAGTAGTCCCAGGGGCAGGGGGATGCAGCCCCAGCATTTT
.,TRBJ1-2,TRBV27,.,CASTPLGREGNYGYTF,TGTGCCAGCACCCCCCTGGGACGGGAGGGTAACTATGGCTACACCTTC
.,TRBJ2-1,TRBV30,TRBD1,CAWSAGTAEYEQFF,TGTGCCTGGAGTGCCGGGACAGCCGAATATGAGCAGTTCTTC
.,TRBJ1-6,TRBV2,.,CASKLGGANSPLHF,TGTGCCAGCAAGCTCGGGGGGGCAAATTCACCCCTCCACTTT
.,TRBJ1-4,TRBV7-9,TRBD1,CASSHRGANEKLFF,TGTGCCAGCAGCCACAGGGGGGCTAATGAAAAACTGTTTTTT
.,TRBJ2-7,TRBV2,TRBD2,CASSEAEAGDFEQYF,TGTGCCAGCAGTGAAGCCGAAGCGGGGGATTTTGAGCAGTACTTC
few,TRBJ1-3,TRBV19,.,CASSERQVGNTIYF,TGTGCCAGTAGTGAACGACAGGTCGGAAACACCATATATTTT
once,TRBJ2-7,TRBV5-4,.,CASSGGARSSYEQYF,TGTGCCAGCAGCGGGGGGGCCCGGAGCTCCTACGAGCAGTACTTC
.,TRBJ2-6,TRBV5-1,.,CASSRQLSSGANVLTF,TGCGCCAGCAGCCGACAGTTGAGCTCTGGGGCCAACGTCCTGACTTTC
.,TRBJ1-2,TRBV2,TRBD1,CASGQGRGGYTF,TGTGCCAGTGGACAGGGTCGCGGCGGCTACACCTTC
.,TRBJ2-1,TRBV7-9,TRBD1,CASSLGQGRANEQFF,TGTGCCAGCAGCTTAGGACAGGGAAGAGCCAATGAGCAGTTCTTC
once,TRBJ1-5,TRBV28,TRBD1,CASSQQGRRNQPQHF,TGTGCCAGCAGCCAACAGGGGCGGAGAAATCAGCCCCAGCATTTT
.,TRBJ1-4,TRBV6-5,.,CASRAPGVEKLFF,TGTGCCAGCAGAGCTCCAGGGGTTGAAAAACTGTTTTTT
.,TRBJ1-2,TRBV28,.,CASSFGASYGYTF,TGTGCCAGCAGTTTTGGGGCCTCCTATGGCTACACCTTC
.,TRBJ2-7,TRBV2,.,CASSILVTYEQYF,TGTGCCAGCAGTATACTAGTTACGTACGAGCAGTACTTC
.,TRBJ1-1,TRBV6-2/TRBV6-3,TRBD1,CASSTYRGGTEAFF,TGTGCCAGCAGTACATACAGGGGAGGAACTGAAGCTTTCTTT
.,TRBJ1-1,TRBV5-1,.,CASSLEQRQNTEAFF,TGCGCCAGCAGCTTGGAGCAACGCCAGAACACTGAAGCTTTCTTT
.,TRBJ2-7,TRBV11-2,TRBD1,CASSFDRGRGEQYF,TGTGCCAGCAGCTTCGACAGGGGGAGAGGAGAGCAGTACTTC
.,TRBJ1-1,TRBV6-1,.,CASSDRSHGHEAFF,TGTGCCAGCAGTGATCGCTCCCACGGTCATGAAGCTTTCTTT
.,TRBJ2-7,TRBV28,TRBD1,CASSTGGTGDHEQYF,TGTGCCAGCAGTACCGGAGGGACAGGGGACCACGAGCAGTACTTC
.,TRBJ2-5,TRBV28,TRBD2,CASSLTSGGQETQYF,TGTGCCAGCAGTTTGACTAGCGGGGGCCAAGAGACCCAGTACTTC
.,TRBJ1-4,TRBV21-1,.,CASSKGCLSKGPANEKLFF,TGTGCCAGCAGCAAAGGGTGTCTTTCGAAGGGGCCGGCTAATGAAAAACTGTTTTTT
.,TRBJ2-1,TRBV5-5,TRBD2,CASSLAGGQVEQFF,TGTGCCAGCAGCTTAGCGGGGGGGCAGGTTGAGCAGTTCTTC
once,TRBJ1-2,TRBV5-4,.,CASQTRPASGYGYTF,TGTGCCAGCCAAACACGACCCGCATCAGGCTATGGCTACACCTTC
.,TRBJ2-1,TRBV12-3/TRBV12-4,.,CASSFEGVNEQFF,TGTGCCAGCAGTTTCGAGGGGGTGAATGAGCAGTTCTTC
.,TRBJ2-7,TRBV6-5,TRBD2,CASSWREGIPYEQYF,TGTGCCAGCAGTTGGAGGGAGGGTATTCCCTACGAGCAGTACTTC
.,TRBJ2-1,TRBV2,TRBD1,CASRKTGSSLFF,TGTGCCAGCAGGAAGACAGGGAGTAGTCTGTTCTTC
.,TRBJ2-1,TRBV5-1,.,CASSFSAGRYNEQFF,TGCGCCAGCAGCTTTTCAGCAGGGAGGTACAATGAGCAGTTCTTC
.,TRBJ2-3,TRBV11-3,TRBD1,CASSRFPGTGTDTQYF,TGTGCCAGCAGCCGCTTCCCCGGGACAGGGACAGATACGCAGTATTTT
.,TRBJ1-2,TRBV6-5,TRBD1,CASSIQGALRYGYTF,TGTGCCAGCAGTATACAGGGGGCGCTTCGGTATGGCTACACCTTC
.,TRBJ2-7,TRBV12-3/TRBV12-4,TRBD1,CASSTGQGYEQYF,TGTGCCAGCAGTACGGGACAGGGCTACGAGCAGTACTTC
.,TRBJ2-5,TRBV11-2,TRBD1,CASSLMGQGGQETQYF,TGTGCCAGCAGCTTAATGGGACAGGGAGGTCAAGAGACCCAGTACTTC
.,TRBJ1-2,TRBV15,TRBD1,CATSRDKAGGYGYTF,TGTGCCACCAGCAGAGATAAGGCAGGGGGCTATGGCTACACCTTC
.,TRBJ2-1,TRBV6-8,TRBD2,CASSYLGRENEQFF,TGTGCCAGCAGTTACCTAGGGAGGGAGAATGAGCAGTTCTTC
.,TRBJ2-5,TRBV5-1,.,CASSLGSILRQETQYF,TGCGCCAGCAGCTTGGGGTCGATACTAAGACAAGAGACCCAGTACTTC
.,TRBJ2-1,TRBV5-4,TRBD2,CASRGGLVNEQFF,TGTGCCAGCAGAGGGGGACTAGTTAATGAGCAGTTCTTC
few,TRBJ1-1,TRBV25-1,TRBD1,CASSATTGRAFF,TGTGCCAGCAGTGCAACGACAGGGAGGGCTTTCTTT
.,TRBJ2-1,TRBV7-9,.,CASSLWGESAYNEQFF,TGTGCCAGCAGCTTATGGGGAGAGAGCGCCTACAATGAGCAGTTCTTC
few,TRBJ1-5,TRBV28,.,CASSSGPYQPQHF,TGTGCCAGCAGCTCAGGGCCGTATCAGCCCCAGCATTTT
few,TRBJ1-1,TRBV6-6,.,CASSRDTEAFF,TGTGCCAGCAGTCGCGACACTGAAGCTTTCTTT
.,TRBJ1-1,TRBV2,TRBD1,CATSRDREQAFF,TGTGCCACCTCCCGGGACAGGGAGCAAGCTTTCTTT
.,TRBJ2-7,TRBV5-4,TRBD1,CASSLWQGAWGSYEQYF,TGTGCCAGCAGCTTGTGGCAGGGGGCTTGGGGTTCCTACGAGCAGTACTTC
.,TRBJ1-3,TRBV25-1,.,CASSIRRVSGNTIYF,TGTGCCAGCAGTATAAGACGGGTCTCTGGAAACACCATATATTTT
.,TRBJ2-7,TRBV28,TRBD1,CASSSGQIYEQYF,TGTGCCAGCAGTTCGGGACAGATCTACGAGCAGTACTTC
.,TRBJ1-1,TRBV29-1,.,CSVEEGTGGTEAFF,TGCAGCGTTGAAGAGGGAACCGGGGGTACTGAAGCTTTCTTT
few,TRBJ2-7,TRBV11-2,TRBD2,CASSHLAGTSYEQYF,TGTGCCAGCTCGCACCTAGCGGGGACCTCCTACGAGCAGTACTTC
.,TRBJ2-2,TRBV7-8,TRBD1,CASSPRQGRGGELFF,TGTGCCAGCAGCCCCCGACAGGGGCGGGGCGGGGAGCTGTTTTTT
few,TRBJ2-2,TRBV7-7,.,CASSPGTNTGELFF,TGTGCCAGCAGCCCAGGAACGAACACCGGGGAGCTGTTTTTT
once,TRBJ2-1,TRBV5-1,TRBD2,CASKRDPSTDEQFF,TGCGCCAGTAAGCGGGACCCCTCGACGGATGAGCAGTTCTTC
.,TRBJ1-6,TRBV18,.,CASSPPRGDNSPLHF,TGTGCCAGCTCACCACCGCGGGGGGATAATTCACCCCTCCACTTT
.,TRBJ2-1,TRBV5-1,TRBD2,CASSLPTTSGGNNEQFF,TGCGCCAGCAGCTTGCCAACAACTAGCGGGGGGAACAATGAGCAGTTCTTC
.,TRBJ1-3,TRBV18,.,CASSPAFRGAGGNTIYF,TGTGCCAGCTCACCAGCATTTCGGGGGGCAGGAGGAAACACCATATATTTT
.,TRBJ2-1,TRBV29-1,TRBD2,CSVVRGVADYNEQFF,TGCAGCGTGGTTCGGGGGGTAGCGGACTACAATGAGCAGTTCTTC